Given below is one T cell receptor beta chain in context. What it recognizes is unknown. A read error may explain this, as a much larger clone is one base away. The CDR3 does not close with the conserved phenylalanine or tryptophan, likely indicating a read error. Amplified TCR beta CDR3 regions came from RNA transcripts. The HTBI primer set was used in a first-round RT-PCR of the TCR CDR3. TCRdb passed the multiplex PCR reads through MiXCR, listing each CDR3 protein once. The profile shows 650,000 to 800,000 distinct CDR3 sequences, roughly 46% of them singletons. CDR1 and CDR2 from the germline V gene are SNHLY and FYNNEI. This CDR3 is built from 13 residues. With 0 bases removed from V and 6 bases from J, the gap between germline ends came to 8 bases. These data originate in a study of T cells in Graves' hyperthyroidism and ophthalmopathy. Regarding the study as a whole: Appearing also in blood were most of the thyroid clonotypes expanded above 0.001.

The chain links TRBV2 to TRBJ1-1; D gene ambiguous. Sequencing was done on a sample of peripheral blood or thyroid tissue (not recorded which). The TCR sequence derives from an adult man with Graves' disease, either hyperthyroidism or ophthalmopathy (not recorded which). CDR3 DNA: TGTGCCAGCAGTGAAGCAGGGTACGCTGAAGCTTTCCTT. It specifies CASSEAGYAEAFL.